This T cell receptor beta chain was captured by sequencing in a study of shared clonotypes between healthy human individuals. Only one count was recorded for this clone. Measured with immunoSEQ multiplex PCR; TCRdb has only the in-frame clones, and not every one. The repertoire includes around 690,000 clones, 90% of them detected once, and about 33% sits in the top ten. V was shortened by 3 bases and J by 7 bases, with 7 bases between the two germline ends. This CDR3 region has 11 residues. In germline, CDR1 is DFQATT, CDR2 SNEGSKA (reference sequence). The genes are TRBV20-1 and TRBJ2-1; D possibly matches TRBD1 or TRBD2 (5 bases each). The clonotype was recovered from a young man in good health. Some clones in this sample may be carry-over from other donors' samples. The specimen was memory CD8+ T cells from PBMCs. Indicated subset: CD45RO+ cells pooled with CCR7-negative TemRA cells. CDR3 sequence reads: CSASEGNEQFF. Written as DNA, the CDR3 is TGCAGTGCTAGTGAGGGGAATGAGCAGTTCTTC.